This T cell receptor (beta chain) was identified during a study of CD4+ T cells in melanoma. The study, taken as a whole, reports: A reported correlation linked neoantigen-specific CD4+ T cells to CD8+, macrophage and B cell function.

CDR1 and CDR2 (germline): MNHNS, SASEGT. The CDR3 spans 11 residues. Trimming pared 8 bases from V and 4 bases from J, leaving 6 bases between. Note on this clone: Antigen unknown.

Assay used: immunoSEQ multiplex PCR; TCRdb lists only in-frame clones, some missing. Among fewer than 15,000 clones listed, roughly 80% were seen once. This sequence originates from a human donor with melanoma. This chain joins TRBV6-1 and TRBJ1-5; D might be TRBD1 (5 bases). Sample: cells from a culture (not recorded whether cultured in vitro). This CDR3 is CASEGNQPQHF. The CDR3 DNA follows: TGTGCCAGCGAGGGGAATCAGCCCCAGCATTTT.